In its sample, the clone carrying this TCR beta chain was seen once. The antigen is undetermined. The sample belongs to a study of cytomegalovirus exposure and HLA in healthy donors. Findings and caveats of the study: Association with HLA alleles at 0.05 false discovery rate was found for 15,000 or so TCR beta sequences in a later analysis. Reports indicate that TCR beta sequences accurately predicted the HLA-A and HLA-B alleles of most subjects. Some 150 TCR beta chains were listed as cytomegalovirus-associated. Several of the most significant clusters were apparently associated with common viral pathogens in a later analysis.

It was with 60 Vbeta and 13 Jbeta primers that the PCR ran. Using immunoSEQ multiplex PCR, the repertoire was profiled, and TCRdb retains in-frame clones only, with some absent. The sample includes 100,000 to 150,000 clones, around 81% seen only once; the top ten take 0.6% to 0.7%. Sequenced material: PBMCs. The receptor was isolated from a man between 18 and 29 years old in good health and CMV-seronegative.

CDR3 in amino acids: CASSPTYRGETQYF. The CDR3 bases are TGTGCCAGTAGTCCGACCTACAGGGGAGAGACCCAGTACTTC. The chain recombines TRBV19 with TRBJ2-5, with TRBD1 identical over 7 bases. This CDR3 is 14 amino acids long. The V gene's germline CDR1 is LNHDA and CDR2 SQIVND (reference sequence). Trimming at V came to 5 bases and at J to 4 bases, leaving 7 bases not matched to a gene.